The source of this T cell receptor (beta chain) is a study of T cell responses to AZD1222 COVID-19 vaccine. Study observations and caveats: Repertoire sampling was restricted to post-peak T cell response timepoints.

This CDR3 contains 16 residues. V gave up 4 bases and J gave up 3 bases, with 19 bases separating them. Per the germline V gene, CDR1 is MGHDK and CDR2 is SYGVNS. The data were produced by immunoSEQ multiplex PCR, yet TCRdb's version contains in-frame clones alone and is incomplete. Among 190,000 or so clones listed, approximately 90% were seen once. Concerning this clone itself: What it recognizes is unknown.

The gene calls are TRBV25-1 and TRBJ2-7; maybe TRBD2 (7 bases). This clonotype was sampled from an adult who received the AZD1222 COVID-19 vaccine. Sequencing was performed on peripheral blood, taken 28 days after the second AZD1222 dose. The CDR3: CASSAPPGGLFYEQYF. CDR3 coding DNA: TGTGCCAGCAGTGCCCCTCCGGGGGGCTTATTCTACGAGCAGTACTTC.